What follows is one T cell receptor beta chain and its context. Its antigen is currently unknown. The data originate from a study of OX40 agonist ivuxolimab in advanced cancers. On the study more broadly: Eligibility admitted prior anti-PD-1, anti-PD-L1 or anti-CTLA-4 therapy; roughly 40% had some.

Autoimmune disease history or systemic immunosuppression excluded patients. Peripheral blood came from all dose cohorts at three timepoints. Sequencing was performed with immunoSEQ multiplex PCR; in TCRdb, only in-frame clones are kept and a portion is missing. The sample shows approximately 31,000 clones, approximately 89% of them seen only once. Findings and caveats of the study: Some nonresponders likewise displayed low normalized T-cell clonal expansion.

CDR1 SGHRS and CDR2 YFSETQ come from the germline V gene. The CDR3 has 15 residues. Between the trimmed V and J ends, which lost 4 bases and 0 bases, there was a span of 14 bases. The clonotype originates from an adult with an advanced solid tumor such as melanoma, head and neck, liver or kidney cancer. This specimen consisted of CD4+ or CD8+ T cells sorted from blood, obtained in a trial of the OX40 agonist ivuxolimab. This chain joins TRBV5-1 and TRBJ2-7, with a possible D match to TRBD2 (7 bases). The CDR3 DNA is TGCGCCAGCAGCGAGGGGGGGCGGGGCTCCTACGAGCAGTACTTC. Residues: CASSEGGRGSYEQYF.